A single sample is the source of the 27 T cell receptor beta chains below, sequenced in a study of human T cells and chemical hapten exposure. Regarding time point: patch test 1, 2 weeks after DPC sensitization. The treatment is: therapeutic diphenylcyclopropenone sensitization with weekly scalp DPC. TCRdb redid the calling of the RACE reads with MiXCR, one entry per CDR3 protein. The sample records 150,000 to 200,000 distinct CDR3 sequences, about 15% being singletons. The sample consisted of whole blood, taken in connection with sensitization to the hapten diphenylcyclopropenone (DPC). Every receptor here comes from a woman under 40 with alopecia areata. Some clones in this sample may be carry-over from other donors' samples.

The chain links TRBV28 to TRBJ1-2, with no clear D. V was shortened by 6 bases and J by 5 bases, with 13 bases between the two germline ends. The CDR3 loop spans 13 amino acids. Germline-derived CDR1 and CDR2 are MDHEN and SYDVKM. The CDR3 DNA sequence: TGTGCCAGCAGCCCCACGATGGGGTATGGCTACACCTTC. Residues: CASSPTMGYGYTF.

This clonotype was counted a few times. The CDR3 bases are TGCAGTGCTGATCCTGGGCAAGATACGCAGTATTTT. As protein: CSADPGQDTQYF. V gene TRBV20-1 combines with J gene TRBJ2-3; D is uncertain. This CDR3 contains 12 residues. The ends were cut back, 5 bases at V and 5 bases at J, with 11 bases in the middle. The germline V gene encodes CDR1 DFQATT and CDR2 SNEGSKA (reference sequence).

This clonotype showed up just a few times. J is TRBJ2-3 and V is TRBV29-1; 11 bases are shared with TRBD2. From germline, CDR1 is SQVTM and CDR2 ANQGSEA. The V and J ends lost 4 bases and 1 base, in that order; junction bases with no gene match: 1. This CDR3 contains 14 residues. The CDR3 DNA follows: TGCAGCGTTGTAGCGGGAGGGCGCACAGATACGCAGTATTTT. Its protein is CSVVAGGRTDTQYF.

This clonotype was seen repeatedly, ten times or more. The chain carries TRBV5-1 and TRBJ2-6; the match to TRBD1 covers 10 bases. V lost 4 bases, J lost 2 bases, and 0 bases stayed unmatched. Germline assignment: CDR1 SGHRS and CDR2 YFSETQ. This CDR3 spans 15 amino acids. The CDR3 DNA follows: TGCGCCAGCAGCGGGACAGGGGCTGGGGCCAACGTCCTGACTTTC. Translated: CASSGTGAGANVLTF. Together with reference TRBV5-1 and TRBJ2-6, the CDR3 gives the full variable domain: KAGVTQTPRYLIKTRGQQVTLSCSPISGHRSVSWYQQTPGQGLQFLFEYFSETQRNKGNFPGRFSGRQFSNSRSEMNVSTLELGDSALYLCASSGTGAGANVLTFGAGSRLTVL.

This clonotype appeared a few times. V usage is TRBV6-6 and J usage is TRBJ2-5, with 7 nucleotides matching TRBD1. CDR1 and CDR2 (germline): MNHNY, SVGAGI (reference sequence). This CDR3 comprises 15 residues. The V segment lost 6 bases and the J segment 7 bases; nucleotides outside the gene matches: 14. The DNA of the CDR3 is TGTGCCAGCAGCTCACACGGACAGGTTGGCGGGACCCAGTACTTC. Translating gives CASSSHGQVGGTQYF.

In its sample, this clonotype was seen many times. This chain links TRBV29-1 with TRBJ2-2, with D unclear. V lost 7 bases and J 0 bases, leaving 12 bases between the germline ends. The CDR3 has 14 residues. Per germline, CDR1 SQVTM and CDR2 ANQGSEA. The CDR3, as DNA: TGCAGCGCACTGACACCCGCGAACACCGGGGAGCTGTTTTTT. It yields the protein CSALTPANTGELFF.

This clonotype was observed a few times. This rearrangement joins TRBV28 to TRBJ1-2, with D tentatively TRBD1 (5 bases). The length of the CDR3 is 11 residues. Trimming removed 8 bases at V and 3 bases at J, with 7 bases between. CDR1 MDHEN and CDR2 SYDVKM come from the germline V gene. The CDR3 sequence: CASEQDYGYTF. The CDR3, as DNA: TGTGCCAGCGAACAGGACTATGGCTACACCTTC.

This clonotype was counted a few times. V usage is TRBV4-3 and J usage is TRBJ1-5; no definite D call. The CDR3 is made up of 15 amino acids. CDR1 and CDR2 from the germline V gene are LGHNA and YSLEER. V lost 4 bases, J lost 4 bases, and 14 bases lay in between. CDR3 bases: TGCGCCAGCAGCCCTTACCTGGCTGGGAATCAGCCCCAGCATTTT. Encoded protein: CASSPYLAGNQPQHF.

This clonotype appeared a few times. This chain connects TRBV28 to TRBJ2-1, with 7 bases aligning to TRBD2. The germline gives CDR1 MDHEN, CDR2 SYDVKM. V shed 4 bases, J shed 2 bases, and the junction held 5 bases outside the gene matches. This CDR3 region has 15 residues. The CDR3 region has the DNA TGTGCCAGCAGTTCCCCCGGGGGGACCTACAATGAGCAGTTCTTC. Translated: CASSSPGGTYNEQFF.

This clonotype was recorded a few times. The chain employs TRBV11-3 and TRBJ2-3; D remains unclear. This CDR3 is 16 amino acids long. The V end lost 5 bases, the J end lost 2 bases, and 17 bases lay between the germline ends. In germline, CDR1 is SGHNT, CDR2 YENEEA. CDR3 nucleotides: TGTGCCAGCAGCCCAATCGACGATCCCTTCACAGATACGCAGTATTTT. Its translation is CASSPIDDPFTDTQYF.

This clonotype was detected many times. CDR3 region: CASSHGRLQETQYF. CDR3 DNA sequence: TGTGCCAGCAGCCACGGACGTCTCCAAGAGACCCAGTACTTC. The chain combines TRBV7-2 with TRBJ2-5; D unclear. CDR1 and CDR2 (germline): SGHTA, FQGNSA. V was cut by 5 bases and J by 1 base, with 11 bases left in between. The CDR3 length is 14 residues.

This clonotype came up a few times. The chain links TRBV12-3 or TRBV12-4 to TRBJ2-7, with a tentative D call TRBD1 (5 bases). The CDR3 runs 15 residues. V lost 1 base and J lost 2, with 12 bases in between. In nucleotides, the CDR3 is TGTGCCAGCAGTTTAGTAGGGGCTCCGACCTACGAGCAGTACTTC. Its protein is CASSLVGAPTYEQYF.

This clonotype turned up a few times. The chain links TRBV11-2 to TRBJ2-1; 11 bases line up with TRBD2. CDR1 and CDR2 (germline): SGHAT, FQNNGV. V dropped 1 base and J dropped 4; count of bases not matched to a gene: 6. The CDR3 consists of 17 residues. The CDR3 is CASSLVVAGGLYNEQFF. In DNA form, the CDR3 reads TGTGCCAGCAGCTTAGTAGTAGCGGGGGGGTTGTACAATGAGCAGTTCTTC.

This clonotype appeared a few times. The V call is TRBV7-8, the J call TRBJ2-7, with 11 bases lining up with TRBD2. Germline V lookup: CDR1 SGHVS, CDR2 FQNEAQ. Trimming cost V 4 bases and J 6 bases; bases outside gene matches: 8. The CDR3 length is 15 residues. The CDR3 coding sequence is TGTGCCAGCAGCTCTACGACTAGCGGGGCGGGCGAGCAGTACTTC. Amino acids: CASSSTTSGAGEQYF. Supplemented by reference TRBV7-8 and TRBJ2-7, the full variable domain reads GAGVSQSPRYKVAKRGQDVALRCDPISGHVSLFWYQQALGQGPEFLTYFQNEAQLDKSGLPSDRFFAERPEGSVSTLKIQRTQQEDSAVYLCASSSTTSGAGEQYFGPGTRLTVT.

This clonotype was recorded many times. The chain has TRBV6-2 or TRBV6-3 and TRBJ2-1; D is perhaps TRBD2 (6 bases). Trimming pared 7 bases from V and 0 bases from J, leaving 16 bases between. This CDR3 spans 16 amino acids. Germline V gene sequence: CDR1 MNHEY, CDR2 SVGEGT. The CDR3 nucleotides read TGTGCCAGCACCGCCCGGTCAGCGGGCTCCTACAATGAGCAGTTCTTC. It encodes CASTARSAGSYNEQFF.

This rearrangement joins TRBV3-1 to TRBJ1-1; D perhaps matches TRBD1 (5 bases). Germline V gives CDR1 LGHDT, CDR2 YNNKEL (reference sequence). Trimming cost V 4 bases and J 1 base, with 19 bases left between them. The CDR3 extends over 17 amino acids. The CDR3 sequence: CASSPLGRGGENTEAFF. The DNA for the CDR3 is TGTGCCAGCAGCCCCTTGGGGCGGGGTGGGGAGAACACTGAAGCTTTCTTT. Based on the CDR3 plus reference TRBV3-1 and TRBJ1-1, the full variable domain is DTAVSQTPKYLVTQMGNDKSIKCEQNLGHDTMYWYKQDSKKFLKIMFSYNNKELIINETVPNRFSPKSPDKAHLNLHINSLELGDSAVYFCASSPLGRGGENTEAFFGQGTRLTVV.

This clonotype has more than one count but fewer than ten. The rearrangement links TRBV9 to TRBJ1-2, with 11 positions matching TRBD1. V trimming: 3 bases; J trimming: 6 bases; junction bases outside the gene matches: 10. The germline V gene encodes CDR1 SGDLS and CDR2 YYNGEE. The CDR3 length is 16 residues. As DNA, the CDR3 is TGTGCCAGCAGCGCCAGGGACAGGGGGTCCCCTAATGGCTACACCTTC. Translating it yields CASSARDRGSPNGYTF.

This clonotype was seen ten or more times. The chain combines TRBV7-3 with TRBJ2-1; D not certain. Germline V gene sequence: CDR1 SGHTA, CDR2 FQGTGA. The CDR3 spans 13 residues. V gave up 5 bases and J gave up 5 bases, with 10 bases separating them. CDR3 sequence reads: CASSPGPNNEQFF. CDR3 in DNA: TGTGCCAGCAGCCCCGGGCCTAACAATGAGCAGTTCTTC.

The table lists this clonotype with many counts. This sequence joins TRBV29-1 and TRBJ2-3, with 9 bases lining up with TRBD1. The CDR3 covers 13 residues. V shed 7 bases, J shed 9 bases, and the junction held 11 bases outside the gene matches. CDR1 is SQVTM and CDR2 is ANQGSEA in the germline V gene. The CDR3 region is CSGGAAGQGTQYF. The CDR3 DNA reads as TGCAGCGGGGGGGCCGCTGGACAGGGGACGCAGTATTTT.

This clonotype was seen a few times. This chain uses TRBV3-1 with TRBJ1-6; D ambiguous. The germline V and J ends were trimmed by 0 bases and 8 bases, with 8 bases remaining between them. The CDR3 totals 14 residues. Germline V CDR1 and CDR2: LGHDT, YNNKEL (reference sequence). The CDR3 region is CASSQDRGDSPLHF. The CDR3 DNA reads TGTGCCAGCAGCCAAGATCGAGGAGATTCACCCCTCCACTTT.

The chain couples TRBV7-9 to TRBJ2-7; 8 bases are a match to TRBD2. Germline V lookup: CDR1 SEHNR, CDR2 FQNEAQ (reference sequence). Germline trimming cut 5 bases from V and 3 bases from J; bases unmatched to any gene: 3. The CDR3 has 13 residues. The DNA for the CDR3 is TGTGCCAGCAGCGTGACTAGCGACTACGAGCAGTACTTC. It is translated as CASSVTSDYEQYF.

The genes are TRBV29-1 and TRBJ2-1, with D tentatively TRBD2 (5 bases). From germline, CDR1 is SQVTM and CDR2 ANQGSEA. This CDR3 comprises 15 residues. V shed 1 base and J shed 9 bases, with 19 bases lying between them. CDR3 loop: CSVEGGVGLDGEQFF. In nucleotides, the CDR3 is TGCAGCGTTGAAGGGGGAGTCGGTCTAGATGGTGAGCAGTTCTTC.

The chain recombines TRBV20-1 with TRBJ2-1, with 11 positions matching TRBD2. The ends lost 0 bases at V and 6 bases at J; junction bases unmatched: 7. The germline V gene has CDR1 DFQATT and CDR2 SNEGSKA (reference sequence). The CDR3 spans 16 residues. The CDR3 DNA sequence: TGCAGTGCTAGAGAACGAGTAGCGGGAGGGGTCAATGAGCAGTTCTTC. It codes for CSARERVAGGVNEQFF.

This clonotype was seen more than once but under ten times. V gene TRBV5-6 combines with J gene TRBJ2-1; D gene unclear. CDR3 length: 12 residues. V lost 4 bases, J lost 6 bases, and 8 bases lay in between. Germline V CDR1 and CDR2: SGHDT, YYEEEE. CDR3 nucleotide sequence: TGTGCCAGCAGCCGGGCTGTCAATGAGCAGTTCTTC. Translation gives CASSRAVNEQFF.

In this sample, this clonotype turned up a few times. The chain couples TRBV21-1 to TRBJ2-7; no check of the table's D call, TRBD2, against the DNA was made. TRBV21-1 is a recognized pseudogene. This CDR3 region has 15 residues. The CDR3 spells CASVNLDWLSYEQYF. The CDR3 region has the DNA TGTGCCAGCGTTAACTTGGACTGGTTATCTTACGAGCAGTACTTC.

This clonotype came up many times. The rearrangement links TRBV6-6 to TRBJ2-1; TRBD2 matches 8 bases. This CDR3 is built from 14 residues. V was pared by 0 bases and J by 8 bases, with 3 bases of the junction left unmatched. Germline-derived CDR1 and CDR2 are MNHNY and SVGAGI (reference sequence). The CDR3 bases are TGTGCCAGCAGTTACTCTTGGCGGGGGGATGAGCAGTTCTTC. Its protein product is CASSYSWRGDEQFF.

This clonotype was seen a few times. In nucleotides, the CDR3 is TGTGCCAGCGGGGGGCAGGGAAGCCCTGAAGCTTTCTTT. Translated: CASGGQGSPEAFF. The chain combines TRBV28 with TRBJ1-1, with D maybe TRBD1 (6 bases). CDR1 MDHEN and CDR2 SYDVKM come from the germline V gene. This CDR3 comprises 13 residues. Deletions cut 8 bases from V and 6 bases from J, with 16 bases between.